What follows are 17 T cell receptor beta chains derived from one specimen sequenced in a study of long-term antiretroviral therapy in people with HIV. They ran version v3.0 of the immunoSEQ assay at survey level. Repertoires were generated with immunoSEQ multiplex PCR, while TCRdb's copy carries only in-frame clones and drops some. The sample contains 35,000 or so clones, around 94% of which appear only once. The material sequenced was unsorted PBMCs, taken 4.1 years after starting antiretroviral therapy. The receptors stem from a woman aged 50 to 60 with HIV.

The gene calls are TRBV7-2 and TRBJ1-6; 12 nucleotides align to TRBD1. Germline V CDR1 and CDR2: SGHTA, FQGNSA. Unmatched junction bases numbered 7, after V lost 1 base and J lost 9 bases. The CDR3 spans 17 residues. CDR3 in DNA: TGTGCCAGCAGCTTAGTCCCCGGGACAGGGGGCCGTTCACCCCTCCACTTT. It specifies CASSLVPGTGGRSPLHF.

The gene calls are TRBV5-1 and TRBJ2-5, with D uncertain. Between the trimmed V and J ends, which lost 4 bases and 2 bases, there was a span of 12 bases. In germline, CDR1 is SGHRS, CDR2 YFSETQ. The CDR3 is 14 amino acids. The CDR3 region has the DNA TGCGCCAGCAGCGTAGTGCCAGAACAAGAGACCCAGTACTTC. This translates into CASSVVPEQETQYF.

This chain joins TRBV9 and TRBJ2-7, with D maybe TRBD2 (6 bases). In germline, CDR1 is SGDLS, CDR2 YYNGEE. V was cut by 4 bases and J by 2 bases, with 22 bases left in between. The CDR3 sequence is 17 residues long. CDR3 sequence (DNA): TGTGCCAGCAGCCCACCAATGGGTGCGGGGAAAACCTACGAGCAGTACTTC. It codes for CASSPPMGAGKTYEQYF.

The V gene is TRBV10-3, the J gene TRBJ2-7; 9 bases are a match to TRBD2. The germline gives CDR1 ENHRY, CDR2 SYGVKD. The V gene end was trimmed by 7 bases and the J gene end by 4 bases; junction bases not matched to a gene: 11. This CDR3 comprises 15 residues. The chain's CDR3 is CAIKGVLAGSYEQYF. In DNA, the CDR3 is TGTGCCATCAAGGGGGTTCTAGCGGGATCGTACGAGCAGTACTTC.

The chain carries TRBV2 and TRBJ2-1, with unresolved D. CDR3 length: 13 residues. With 3 bases removed from V and 6 bases from J, the gap between germline ends came to 9 bases. Germline V gene lookup returns CDR1 SNHLY and CDR2 FYNNEI. DNA for the CDR3: TGTGCCAGCAGTGATTGGTACATCAATGAGCAGTTCTTC. Its protein is CASSDWYINEQFF. Looking up the rest from reference TRBV2 and TRBJ2-1 gives the full variable domain: EPEVTQTPSHQVTQMGQEVILRCVPISNHLYFYWYRQILGQKVEFLVSFYNNEISEKSEIFDDQFSVERPDGSNFTLKIRSTKLEDSAMYFCASSDWYINEQFFGPGTRLTVL.

This clone was found once. The chain employs TRBV19 and TRBJ1-4; 9 bases are shared with TRBD1. V was pared by 10 bases and J by 5 bases, with 5 bases of the junction left unmatched. CDR3 length: 13 residues. Per germline, CDR1 LNHDA and CDR2 SQIVND (reference sequence). This CDR3 reads CATWDRVNEKLFF. In nucleotides, the CDR3 is TGTGCCACCTGGGACAGGGTAAATGAAAAACTGTTTTTT. The variable domain in full, with the rest retrieved from reference TRBV19 and TRBJ1-4, is DGGITQSPKYLFRKEGQNVTLSCEQNLNHDAMYWYRQDPGQGLRLIYYSQIVNDFQKGDIAEGYSVSREKKESFPLTVTSAQKNPTAFYLCATWDRVNEKLFFGSGTQLSVL.

This clone was counted between two and nine times. V gene TRBV7-9 combines with J gene TRBJ1-4; the D gene is possibly TRBD1 (6 bases). Trimming cost V 1 base and J 8 bases, with 8 bases left between them. Germline V CDR1 and CDR2: SEHNR, FQNEAQ (reference sequence). The CDR3 sequence is 13 residues long. The CDR3 sequence is CASSLGRGEKLFF. The CDR3 DNA follows: TGTGCCAGCAGCTTAGGAAGGGGGGAAAAACTGTTTTTT.

This chain links TRBV21-1 with TRBJ2-3. TRBV21-1 is given as a pseudogene. The CDR3 extends over 16 amino acids. The CDR3 reads CASSKVGDDDTDTQYF. The CDR3 DNA is TGTGCCAGCAGCAAAGTAGGGGACGACGACACAGATACGCAGTATTTT.

This clone has only one observation. The V and J genes are TRBV12-5 and TRBJ1-2, with no clear D. Trimming cost V 1 base and J 8 bases, with 20 bases left between them. The CDR3 spans 16 residues. The V gene's germline CDR1 is LGHNT and CDR2 FRNRAP. The CDR3, as DNA: TGTGCTAGTGGTTTGGGAGAAAGCGCAGGTGGCCTGGGCTACACCTTC. Translating it yields CASGLGESAGGLGYTF.

V is TRBV2 and J is TRBJ1-4; D gene ambiguous. CDR3 length equals 12 residues. Germline-derived CDR1 and CDR2 are SNHLY and FYNNEI. Trimming cost V 2 bases and J 7 bases, with 5 bases left between them. CDR3 bases: TGTGCCAGCAGTGAACGGAGTGAAAAACTGTTTTTT. Its protein product is CASSERSEKLFF.

The chain links TRBV19 to TRBJ1-5; TRBD1 might be the D (5 bases). CDR3 size: 15 residues. Trimming stripped 3 bases from V and 4 bases from J, with 13 bases between. Per the germline V gene, CDR1 is LNHDA and CDR2 is SQIVND (reference sequence). CDR3 residues: CASSIGGTLNQPQHF. The CDR3, as DNA: TGTGCCAGTAGTATTGGTGGGACCCTTAATCAGCCCCAGCATTTT. The full variable domain, completed using reference TRBV19 and TRBJ1-5, is DGGITQSPKYLFRKEGQNVTLSCEQNLNHDAMYWYRQDPGQGLRLIYYSQIVNDFQKGDIAEGYSVSREKKESFPLTVTSAQKNPTAFYLCASSIGGTLNQPQHFGDGTRLSIL.

The rearrangement links TRBV5-6 to TRBJ2-7, with 11 positions matching TRBD1. The CDR3 spans 15 residues. V dropped 4 bases and J dropped 3; count of bases not matched to a gene: 6. Germline V gene sequence: CDR1 SGHDT, CDR2 YYEEEE. The CDR3 spells CASSLDRGLIYEQYF. CDR3 sequence (DNA): TGTGCCAGCAGCCTGGACAGGGGGCTTATCTACGAGCAGTACTTC.

The genes are TRBV18 and TRBJ2-7; D might be TRBD1 (6 bases). Germline CDR1 and CDR2: KGHSH and LQKENI. The CDR3 runs to 15 residues. The ends were cut back, 1 base at V and 1 base at J, with 11 bases in the middle. CDR3: CASSPRQETSYEQYF. The CDR3 DNA reads TGTGCCAGCTCACCACGACAGGAAACTTCCTACGAGCAGTACTTC.

The chain combines TRBV21-1 with TRBJ2-7; TRBD1, the table's D call, lacks a check against the DNA. TRBV21-1 is marked as a pseudogene. The CDR3 extends over 14 amino acids. CDR3 bases: TGTGCCAGCAGCAAAGAGCAGGGTCCGTACGAGCAGTACTTC. Translating gives CASSKEQGPYEQYF.

The genes are TRBV4-1 and TRBJ2-2, with 11 bases fitting TRBD2. Germline V CDR1 and CDR2: MGHRA, YSYEKL. J lost 4 bases, V lost 1 base, and 2 bases had no gene match. The CDR3 loop spans 16 amino acids. The CDR3 reads CASSQASGGITGELFF. The CDR3 DNA follows: TGCGCCAGCAGCCAAGCTAGCGGGGGGATCACCGGGGAGCTGTTTTTT.

This clone has only one observation. The genes are TRBV11-1 and TRBJ1-1; the D gene is possibly TRBD1 (5 bases). The CDR3 has 14 amino acids. Germline V gene data show CDR1 as SGHAT and CDR2 as FQDESV (reference sequence). The ends were cut back, 5 bases at V and 1 base at J, with 11 bases in the middle. The CDR3 DNA reads as TGTGCCAGCAGCATGGGACGGACGAACACTGAAGCTTTCTTT. Its translation: CASSMGRTNTEAFF.

This chain joins TRBV5-1 and TRBJ2-5; tentatively, D is TRBD1 or TRBD2 (5 bases each). The CDR3 consists of 16 residues. V lost 4 bases, J lost 2 bases, and 18 bases lay in between. The germline V gene has CDR1 SGHRS and CDR2 YFSETQ. The CDR3 nucleotides read TGCGCCAGCAGCCTGGGGCCCTTACTAGTACAAGAGACCCAGTACTTC. Protein: CASSLGPLLVQETQYF.